A selection of T cell receptor beta chains follows, all from one sample in a study of glioma-infiltrating T cells. TCRdb re-derived calls from the multiplex PCR reads in MiXCR, one entry per CDR3 protein. The sample comprises approximately 88,000 distinct CDR3 sequences, about 23% of which are singletons, and approximately 7% rests with the top ten. Sequencing was carried out using glioma tissue, nonneoplastic brain tissue, or PBMCs (not recorded which). These TCRs come from a human donor with low-grade glioma or glioblastoma, undergoing nonglioma brain surgery, or in good health (not recorded which). CDR3s include the opening cysteine and the closing phenylalanine or tryptophan. A D gene is named only where the DNA matches it firmly. Part of the rows lack a size; the others show once, few, many or a class for expanded clones.

V,J,D,size,CDR3,DNA
TRBV6-1,TRBJ2-7,-,many,CASSRTTRAELEQYF,TGTGCCAGCAGTCGGACCACTAGGGCAGAACTCGAGCAGTACTTC
TRBV11-1,TRBJ1-1,-,-,CASTRSFGITGSEAFF,TGTGCCAGCACTCGCAGTTTCGGTATAACGGGGAGTGAAGCTTTCTTT
TRBV5-1,TRBJ1-1,TRBD1,-,CASSPQGVAFF,TGCGCCAGCAGCCCACAGGGGGTAGCTTTCTTT
TRBV4-2,TRBJ1-2,TRBD1,many,CASSLDTGTVSYGYTF,TGTGCCAGCAGCCTGGACACCGGGACAGTGTCCTATGGCTACACCTTC
TRBV6-1,TRBJ2-7,-,many,CASSYRSEQYF,TGTGCCAGCAGTTACCGCTCCGAGCAGTACTTC
TRBV3-1,TRBJ1-5,-,many,CASSQQNQPQHF,TGTGCCAGCAGCCAACAGAATCAGCCCCAGCATTTT
TRBV7-2,TRBJ2-7,TRBD2,-,CASSAGLAGRQPYERYF,TGTGCCAGCAGCGCGGGACTAGCGGGGCGACAACCCTACGAGCGGTACTTC
TRBV10-3,TRBJ2-3,-,many,CAISDGPRVGDTQYF,TGTGCCATCAGTGATGGCCCGCGAGTTGGAGATACGCAGTATTTT
TRBV4-2,TRBJ2-3,-,many,CASSLAGPGSGTDTQYF,TGTGCCAGCAGCCTAGCCGGGCCGGGAAGCGGCACAGATACGCAGTATTTT
TRBV3-1,TRBJ2-4,-,few,CASSQDILAVQYF,TGTGCCAGCAGCCAAGATATCCTAGCTGTTCAGTACTTC
TRBV20-1,TRBJ2-3,-,-,CSARVNRVTDTQYF,TGCAGTGCTAGAGTCAACAGGGTCACAGATACGCAGTATTTT
TRBV9,TRBJ2-3,-,few,CASSAWTDSTDTQYF,TGTGCCAGCAGCGCATGGACTGACAGCACAGATACGCAGTATTTT
TRBV12-3/TRBV12-4,TRBJ2-3,-,few,CASRSTVSTDTQYF,TGTGCCAGCAGGTCCACAGTCTCAACAGATACGCAGTATTTT
TRBV2,TRBJ1-1,-,many,CASSEIRASLGNF,TGTGCCAGCAGTGAAATAAGGGCGAGCTTGGGGAACTTT
TRBV28,TRBJ2-6,-,many,CASRQLGSGANVLTF,TGTGCCAGCAGACAGCTAGGCTCTGGGGCCAACGTCCTGACTTTC
TRBV20-1,TRBJ2-1,-,many,CSARETGRSYNEQFF,TGCAGTGCTAGAGAAACAGGGAGATCCTACAATGAGCAGTTCTTC
TRBV27,TRBJ2-3,TRBD2,-,CASSGRLAGGTDTQYF,TGTGCCAGCAGTGGTAGACTAGCGGGAGGCACAGATACGCAGTATTTT
TRBV7-9,TRBJ1-2,-,few,CASSSALTNYMSSYTF,TGTGCCAGCAGCTCCGCCCTCACAAACTATATGTCTAGCTACACCTTC
TRBV20-1,TRBJ2-1,-,many,CSGVVSSYNEQFF,TGCAGTGGGGTAGTTTCCTCCTACAATGAGCAGTTCTTC
TRBV5-4,TRBJ2-3,-,many,CASSLSGGASTDTQYF,TGTGCCAGCAGCTTGTCTGGCGGGGCTAGCACAGATACGCAGTATTTT
TRBV27,TRBJ1-3,-,many,CASSLSGSGNTIYF,TGTGCCAGCAGTTTATCCGGATCTGGAAACACCATATATTTT
TRBV20-1,TRBJ1-1,-,-,CSPQGNTEAFF,TGCAGCCCTCAGGGGAACACTGAAGCTTTCTTT
TRBV18,TRBJ1-5,TRBD1,many,CASSPRDSLNQPQHF,TGTGCCAGCTCACCACGGGACAGTCTCAATCAGCCCCAGCATTTT
TRBV5-1,TRBJ2-3,-,once,CASSLELVTDTQYF,TGCGCCAGCAGCTTGGAGCTGGTGACAGATACGCAGTATTTT
TRBV2,TRBJ2-2,-,few,CASSRRENTGELFF,TGTGCCAGCAGTCGGAGGGAGAACACCGGGGAGCTGTTTTTT
TRBV29-1,TRBJ2-7,-,few,CSVEVAGGYEQYF,TGCAGCGTTGAAGTGGCGGGCGGATACGAGCAGTACTTC
TRBV11-2,TRBJ2-7,TRBD2,few,CASSWTSLSSYEQYF,TGTGCCAGCAGCTGGACTAGCTTAAGCTCCTACGAGCAGTACTTC
TRBV19,TRBJ2-7,-,-,CASSMRDPGAYEQYF,TGTGCCAGTAGTATGAGGGACCCCGGGGCCTACGAGCAGTACTTC
TRBV19,TRBJ1-2,-,many,CASSTIGRDGYTF,TGTGCCAGTAGTACCATCGGCAGGGACGGCTACACCTTC
TRBV12-3/TRBV12-4,TRBJ2-7,-,many,CASSGRYGSGGRYEQYF,TGTGCCAGCAGTGGGCGGTACGGTAGCGGAGGGCGCTACGAGCAGTACTTC
TRBV2,TRBJ2-3,-,many,CASSRDRRGDTQYF,TGTGCCAGCAGTCGGGACCGAAGAGGGGATACGCAGTATTTT
TRBV4-2,TRBJ1-2,-,many,CASSQAPGPYGYTF,TGTGCCAGCAGCCAAGCCCCGGGGCCCTATGGCTACACCTTC
TRBV5-4,TRBJ2-7,TRBD1,-,CASSLDRAGTGFSYEQYF,TGTGCCAGCAGCCTGGATAGGGCGGGGACAGGGTTTTCCTACGAGCAGTACTTC
TRBV4-1,TRBJ1-4,-,-,CASSTIQGSNEKLFF,TGCGCCAGCAGCACAATACAGGGTAGTAATGAAAAACTGTTTTTT
TRBV6-1,TRBJ2-1,TRBD2,many,CASSLAGSSYNEQFF,TGTGCCAGCAGCCTAGCGGGAAGCTCCTACAATGAGCAGTTCTTC
TRBV6-2/TRBV6-3,TRBJ1-2,TRBD1,many,CASSSISMDRRNYGYTF,TGTGCCAGCAGTTCCATTAGTATGGACAGGAGGAACTATGGCTACACCTTC
TRBV7-2,TRBJ1-1,-,many,CASSLGQPSTFF,TGTGCCAGCAGCTTAGGGCAGCCCTCCACCTTTTTT
TRBV7-2,TRBJ2-1,TRBD2,few,CASSFSSGSGEQFF,TGTGCCAGCAGCTTCTCTAGCGGGAGCGGGGAGCAGTTCTTC
TRBV5-1,TRBJ2-1,TRBD1,-,CASSLGTGPYEQFF,TGCGCCAGCAGCTTGGGGACAGGACCCTACGAGCAGTTCTTC
TRBV11-2,TRBJ2-1,TRBD1,-,CASSSQGAGPYNEQFF,TGTGCCAGCAGCTCCCAGGGGGCAGGGCCCTACAATGAGCAGTTCTTC
TRBV5-1,TRBJ2-3,TRBD2,few,CASRTSGSYSTDTQYF,TGCGCCAGCCGAACTAGCGGGTCCTATAGCACAGATACGCAGTATTTT
TRBV5-4,TRBJ1-6,-,-,CASSFGTMGNSPLHF,TGTGCCAGCAGCTTTGGGACGATGGGTAATTCACCCCTCCACTTT
TRBV6-6,TRBJ2-3,-,many,CASSYSQGTDTQYF,TGTGCCAGCAGTTACTCTCAGGGCACAGATACGCAGTATTTT
TRBV7-2,TRBJ2-7,TRBD1,few,CASSSRTGAYEQYF,TGTGCCAGCAGCTCTCGGACAGGGGCCTACGAGCAGTACTTC
TRBV20-1,TRBJ1-5,-,many,CSASGGGNQPQHF,TGCAGTGCTAGTGGTGGAGGGAATCAGCCCCAGCATTTT
TRBV11-1,TRBJ2-3,-,few,CASSLDGGTDTQYF,TGTGCCAGCAGCTTAGATGGCGGCACAGATACGCAGTATTTT
TRBV20-1,TRBJ2-3,-,medium-sized,CSARAKALGTDTQYF,TGCAGTGCTAGAGCCAAAGCCCTTGGGACAGATACGCAGTATTTT
TRBV28,TRBJ2-7,-,many,CASSPISYEQYF,TGTGCCAGCAGTCCCATCTCCTACGAGCAGTACTTC
TRBV2,TRBJ1-1,-,-,CASSPNGRRNTEAFF,TGTGCCAGCAGCCCGAATGGGAGGCGGAACACTGAAGCTTTCTTT
TRBV6-2/TRBV6-3,TRBJ2-7,-,many,CATRPGRIYEQYF,TGTGCCACCAGACCGGGACGCATCTACGAGCAGTACTTC
TRBV7-9,TRBJ2-3,-,-,CASSFYAQWSTDTQYF,TGTGCCAGCAGCTTCTACGCACAGTGGAGCACAGATACGCAGTATTTT
TRBV27,TRBJ1-5,-,many,CASSLTGWSNQPQHF,TGTGCCAGCAGTTTAACGGGATGGAGCAATCAGCCCCAGCATTTT
TRBV29-1,TRBJ1-3,TRBD1,-,CSARTGSSGNTIYF,TGCAGCGCCCGGACAGGCTCCTCTGGAAACACCATATATTTT
TRBV7-6,TRBJ1-4,-,many,CASSSEAGGVKLFF,TGTGCCAGCAGCTCCGAGGCCGGCGGGGTAAAACTGTTTTTT
TRBV2,TRBJ2-7,-,many,CASSEAWAGYYEQYF,TGTGCCAGCAGTGAAGCGTGGGCTGGCTACTACGAGCAGTACTTC